The 14 T cell receptor beta chains reported below all come from one sample, sequenced in a study of T cell responses to AZD1222 COVID-19 vaccine. TCRdb's copy holds only in-frame clones and misses some; the assay was immunoSEQ multiplex PCR. The table has about 150,000 clones, around 90% seen once. Sequences were derived from peripheral blood, sampled 28 days after the second AZD1222 dose. These receptors all stem from an adult who received the AZD1222 COVID-19 vaccine.

The count of this clone is one. This chain joins TRBV19 and TRBJ2-5; 12 nucleotides line up with TRBD2. Germline V gene sequence: CDR1 LNHDA, CDR2 SQIVND (reference sequence). The CDR3 contains 16 residues. Trimming took 6 bases from V and 5 from J; bases not matched to a gene: 10. CDR3 protein: CASRPLAGGHFETQYF. The CDR3 DNA follows: TGTGCCAGTAGACCACTAGCGGGAGGCCACTTCGAGACCCAGTACTTC.

The genes are TRBV15 and TRBJ2-1, with 15 bases that match TRBD2. Trimming took 5 bases from V and 7 from J; bases not matched to a gene: 3. CDR1 is LNHNV, CDR2 YYDKDF, per germline (reference sequence). This CDR3 spans 15 amino acids. The CDR3 region has the DNA TGTGCCACCAGCGGGGGACTAGCGGGAGGAAATGAGCAGTTCTTC. Translating gives CATSGGLAGGNEQFF. Full variable domain (rest looked up from reference TRBV15 and TRBJ2-1): DAMVIQNPRYQVTQFGKPVTLSCSQTLNHNVMYWYQQKSSQAPKLLFHYYDKDFNNEADTPDNFQSRRPNTSFCFLDIRSPGLGDTAMYLCATSGGLAGGNEQFFGPGTRLTVL.

The chain employs TRBV7-2 and TRBJ1-6, with a weak D call TRBD1 (6 bases). This CDR3 spans 16 amino acids. Trimming cost V 1 base and J 11 bases, with 18 bases left between them. The V gene's germline CDR1 is SGHTA and CDR2 FQGNSA. CDR3 sequence reads: CASSLGGQLIRTPLHF. As DNA, the CDR3 is TGTGCCAGCAGCTTAGGAGGACAGCTTATTCGGACACCCCTCCACTTT.

The chain uses TRBV5-1 and TRBJ2-3, with D unresolved. Germline V lookup: CDR1 SGHRS, CDR2 YFSETQ. With 4 bases removed from V and 3 bases from J, the gap between germline ends came to 15 bases. There are 15 residues in the CDR3. The CDR3 reads CASSRGPALTDTQYF. The CDR3, as DNA: TGCGCCAGCAGCAGAGGCCCGGCTTTGACAGATACGCAGTATTTT.

The V call is TRBV19, the J call TRBJ2-7; D not certain. The germline V and J ends were trimmed by 3 bases and 4 bases, with 13 bases remaining between them. The CDR3 has 14 residues. Germline V lookup: CDR1 LNHDA, CDR2 SQIVND (reference sequence). For the CDR3, the DNA is TGTGCCAGTAGTATCTCCCACCTAGGATACGAGCAGTACTTC. This sequence encodes CASSISHLGYEQYF.

J is TRBJ1-1 and V is TRBV19; 7 positions match TRBD1. This CDR3 has 16 residues. Germline V gene sequence: CDR1 LNHDA, CDR2 SQIVND (reference sequence). The junction had 9 bases not matched to a gene; V was cut back by 4 bases and J by 1 base. The CDR3 region has the DNA TGTGCCAGTAGTACTCGATGGACAGGAGCGAACACTGAAGCTTTCTTT. This translates into CASSTRWTGANTEAFF.

The chain carries TRBV6-2 or TRBV6-3 and TRBJ2-1; 7 bases match TRBD2. The CDR3 consists of 13 residues. Germline loops: CDR1 MNHEY, CDR2 SVGEGT. The ends lost 6 bases at V and 3 bases at J; junction bases unmatched: 2. CDR3 sequence (DNA): TGTGCCAGCAGCGGGGGGATCTACAATGAGCAGTTCTTC. Translation: CASSGGIYNEQFF.

V and J are TRBV19 and TRBJ1-2, with a possible D match to TRBD1 (5 bases). The CDR3 sequence is 16 residues long. CDR1 is LNHDA, CDR2 SQIVND, per germline (reference sequence). V was shortened by 3 bases and J by 2 bases, with 16 bases between the two germline ends. The CDR3 loop is CASSMGMGDGNYGYTF. The CDR3 coding sequence is TGTGCCAGTAGTATGGGGATGGGGGACGGGAACTATGGCTACACCTTC.

The V gene is TRBV20-1, the J gene TRBJ2-3; tentative D call: TRBD1 (5 bases). V dropped 7 bases and J dropped 11 bases, with 16 bases sitting between them. Per the germline V gene, CDR1 is DFQATT and CDR2 is SNEGSKA (reference sequence). The CDR3 is 11 residues long. CDR3 amino acids: CSGFRDPQQYF. The CDR3 nucleotides are TGCAGTGGCTTCAGGGATCCCCAGCAGTATTTT.

The chain uses TRBV5-4 and TRBJ2-2; 8 bases line up with TRBD2. Germline CDR1 reads SGHNT; CDR2 reads YYREEE (reference sequence). Unmatched junction bases numbered 6, after V lost 1 base and J lost 1 base. The CDR3 length is 17 residues. The CDR3 nucleotides are TGTGCCAGCAGCTTGACTCGGACTAGCAGGAACACCGGGGAGCTGTTTTTT. Amino acids: CASSLTRTSRNTGELFF.

This sequence joins TRBV5-1 and TRBJ1-3, with 9 bases lining up with TRBD1. The CDR3 totals 18 residues. From germline, CDR1 is SGHRS and CDR2 YFSETQ. J gave up 0 bases and V 4 bases, and 11 bases lay outside the gene matches. The chain's CDR3 is CASSAPGQGPSSGNTIYF. The CDR3 DNA sequence: TGCGCCAGCAGCGCGCCGGGACAGGGCCCGAGCTCTGGAAACACCATATATTTT.

V gene TRBV7-6 combines with J gene TRBJ2-5, with 7 bases identical to TRBD1. The germline V gene has CDR1 SGHVS and CDR2 FNYEAQ. Unmatched junction bases numbered 15, after V lost 5 bases and J lost 6 bases. The CDR3 runs to 16 residues. The CDR3 DNA reads TGTGCCAGCAGCCCTGACGTCCCAGGGGGTAGGCAGACCCAGTACTTC. It yields the protein CASSPDVPGGRQTQYF.

The chain has TRBV24-1 and TRBJ2-7; the match to TRBD1 covers 9 bases. The V segment lost 9 bases and the J segment 6 bases; nucleotides outside the gene matches: 8. In germline, CDR1 is KGHDR, CDR2 SFDVKD. This CDR3 has 13 amino acids. CDR3 protein: CATQKRDRVEQYF. Written as DNA, the CDR3 is TGTGCCACCCAGAAGAGGGACAGGGTCGAGCAGTACTTC.

This chain joins TRBV6-5 and TRBJ1-1, with D hard to call. CDR1 MNHEY and CDR2 SVGAGI come from the germline V gene. This CDR3 spans 13 amino acids. V gave up 4 bases and J gave up 5 bases, with 11 bases separating them. The CDR3 spells CASSSVGRTEAFF. In DNA form, the CDR3 reads TGTGCCAGCAGTTCGGTAGGGAGGACTGAAGCTTTCTTT.